The T cell receptor beta chain under discussion was sequenced for a study of blood T cell repertoires in COVID-19. CDR3 length: 18 residues. V was clipped by 4 bases and J by 2 bases; unmatched bases: 10. Per germline, CDR1 MGHRA and CDR2 YSYEKL. TCRdb's table, derived via immunoSEQ multiplex PCR, lists solely in-frame clones and lacks some. This table has under 300,000 clones, more than 80% appearing once. Material for sequencing was peripheral blood. The TCR sequence derives from a woman aged 40 to 55 with acute or convalescent COVID-19. This chain uses TRBV4-1 with TRBJ2-3; 12 positions agree with TRBD2. CDR3 coding DNA: TGCGCCAGCAGCCCGATGCCTAGCGGGGGGGCTTACACAGATACGCAGTATTTT. Translated, it gives CASSPMPSGGAYTDTQYF.